This section outlines one TCR beta chain sequence together with its context. Its recognized antigen is unknown. The record has no base qualities; no much larger clone is one base away. The data derive from a study of shared clonotypes between healthy human individuals (dated by TCRdb to 2020 to 2022). The study in broad terms: The cohort comprised a couple of women and a few men aged 18 to 49 years. For each donor, CD4 naive and CD4 memory were each run on three plates, CD8 naive on two plates, and CD8 memory on one plate. To estimate repertoire size and how much clonotype sharing occurs between individuals, the study deeply sequenced the blood TCR repertoires of 4 to 6 healthy adults. To increase sequencing depth and limit assay-specific biases, TCR repertoire library preparation and sequencing were carried out by different laboratories using diverse techniques. Leukapheresis yielded between about 0.85 and 10 billion PBMCs per donor. Overall study results and their limits: Sampling was restricted to blood, and TCR repertoires in tissues likely differ from the TCR repertoires found in blood. Clonotypes shared by all four sorted-subset donors showed higher generation probabilities than non-shared clonotypes. Naive subsets generally had larger estimated clonotype richness than memory subsets did. The genetic and exposure-history diversity represented was limited by the small number of donors. Incomplete sequencing was indicated by rarefaction of sorted-subset datasets, despite the large sequencing depth. Pairwise subsampling indicated that sequencing depth was expected to affect the degree of clonotype sharing among donors. Approximately 5% of naive CD4, 3% to 4% of naive CD8, 2% to 2.5% of memory CD4, and around 0.42% of memory CD8 clonotypes were shared across a few donors.

CD8 naive samples were CD45RO-negative cells positively selected for CCR7, giving a CD45RA+CCR7+ population that excluded TemRA cells. Donors were healthy HIV-negative adults with no recently reported acute infections or vaccinations. All donors were Caucasian adults living in Nashville, Tennessee, USA. Blood was collected by leukapheresis, and PBMCs were isolated by Ficoll-Histopaque density gradient centrifugation and then cryopreserved in liquid nitrogen vapor phase. Analytical flow cytometry was used to check the purity and quantity of every magnetically sorted T cell population. From each sorted fraction, genomic DNA was isolated and quantified by UV absorbance on a Nanodrop 2000c. Using the deep immunoSEQ assay, TCR CDR3 regions were amplified from genomic DNA by multiplex PCR. For each cell subset, the extracted genomic DNA was distributed evenly across all wells of several immunoSEQ 96-well plates, and each plate served as one replicate. Each replicate PCR for sorted subsets received approximately 220 ng genomic DNA, equal to around 32,000 T cell genomes. The purified libraries were quantified using a Qubit 3.0 fluorometer, sized with a Bioanalyzer 2100, and then quantified again using the KAPA Library Quantification kit. Every immunoSEQ 96-well plate was sequenced on a dedicated single-read 150-cycle Illumina NextSeq 550 flow cell. Per the authors' processing: Because only junctional sequences without quality scores were contained in the immunoSEQ output, filtering matching that applied to full-length reads could not be performed. To assign V/J genes and CDR3, sequences were annotated against IMGT germline references using PyIR, a Python wrapper for IgBLAST v1.9. Reads were removed for weak V/J assignments (E-value above 1e-6), missing CDR3, stop codons, out-of-frame junctions, or ambiguous translated residues. V3J clonotypes were defined by identical inferred V gene, J gene, and CDR3 amino acid sequence. To compute the percentage overlap between repertoires, the number of shared unique clonotypes was divided by the size of the smaller repertoire. Richness of each repertoire was evaluated using RTK rarefaction, the Chao1 estimator, and Recon v2.1 estimates of unobserved clonotypes. For all TCRbeta clonotypes obtained by the gDNA method from a few donors, generation probabilities were computed with OLGA. The immuneACCESS repertoire file appears here via TCRdb, limited to in-frame rearrangements. These files lack a portion of the clones; in checked studies, under half of the deficit traces to unresolved V genes, and the cause of the others is not known. V and J calls and clone size come straight from that table; D and trimming were deduced from the DNA. The sample table contains around 650,000 clones; only one count was recorded for approximately 96% of them. More than 0.085% of the sample goes to the ten largest clones.

This TCR was recovered from a woman in her 30s in good health. Sequenced input: naive CD8+ T cells sorted from blood. According to the study, the label for this sample's cell subset or site signals: CD45RA+CCR7+.

The CDR3 reads CASSFPLSAGAYEQYF. At the DNA level, the sequence is TGTGCCAGCAGTTTCCCACTCTCGGCGGGAGCCTACGAGCAGTACTTC. Recombination connected TRBV28 to TRBJ2-7, and 7 junctional nucleotides match TRBD2. The germline V gene gives CDR1 as MDHEN and CDR2 as SYDVKM. V loses 3 bases at its end and J loses 2 bases; junction bases beyond the gene matches: 10. From the cysteine up to the phenylalanine, the CDR3 has a length of 16 residues. The CDR3 DNA has 48 bases and is translated from base 1.